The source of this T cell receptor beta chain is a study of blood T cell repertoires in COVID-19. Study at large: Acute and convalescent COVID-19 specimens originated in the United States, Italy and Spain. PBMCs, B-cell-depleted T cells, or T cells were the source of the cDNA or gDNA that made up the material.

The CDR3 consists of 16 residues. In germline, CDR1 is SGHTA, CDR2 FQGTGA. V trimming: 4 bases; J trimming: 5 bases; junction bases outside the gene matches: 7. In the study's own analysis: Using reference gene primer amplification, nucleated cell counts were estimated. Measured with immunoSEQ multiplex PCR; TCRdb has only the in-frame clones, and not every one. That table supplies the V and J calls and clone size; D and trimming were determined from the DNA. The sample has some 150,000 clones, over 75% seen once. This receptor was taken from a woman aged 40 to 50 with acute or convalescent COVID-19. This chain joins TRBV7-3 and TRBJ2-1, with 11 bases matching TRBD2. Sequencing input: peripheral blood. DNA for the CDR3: TGTGCCAGCAGCTCTCGTGCTAGCGGGGGGAACAATGAGCAGTTCTTC. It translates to CASSSRASGGNNEQFF.